This TCR beta chain was identified during a study of cytomegalovirus exposure and HLA in healthy donors. Study-wide results and limits: Sequences of the TCR beta chain were said to predict the HLA-A and HLA-B alleles of most subjects accurately.

Remarks on this clone: Its target is not known.

The primer mix had 60 Vbeta and 13 Jbeta primers. Assay: immunoSEQ multiplex PCR; the TCRdb copy retains only in-frame clones and omits some. This table has approximately 180,000 clones, about 80% appearing once. This receptor was identified in a woman aged 40-49 years in good health and CMV-seronegative. The sample comprised PBMCs.

The CDR3 loop is CASSLGDGSGRQYV. The CDR3, as DNA: TGTGCCAGCAGCTTAGGAGATGGTAGCGGGAGGCAGTACGTC. The chain has TRBV7-9 and TRBJ2-7, with TRBD2 matching over 9 bases. There are 14 residues in the CDR3. V lost 1 base, J lost 9 bases, and 7 bases stayed unmatched. Germline CDR1 SEHNR, CDR2 FQNEAQ (reference sequence).